This T cell receptor (beta chain) is drawn from a study of T cells in tumors after PD-1 blockade. Background on the study: Patients received pembrolizumab 200 mg every 3 weeks or cemiplimab 350 mg every 2 weeks.

V was cut by 8 bases and J by 13 bases, with 17 bases left in between. The CDR3 runs to 12 residues. Per germline, CDR1 SNHLY and CDR2 FYNNEI. Here immunoSEQ multiplex PCR was the method, and the copy in TCRdb shows in-frame clones only, minus some. The sample holds about 25,000 clones, 82% seen once. This chain uses TRBV2 with TRBJ1-4; maybe TRBD1 (5 bases). The TCR sequence derives from a human donor with basal cell carcinoma. Here the sequenced sample was PBMCs, taken after anti-PD-1 treatment. The CDR3 region is CASGTGSGRLFF. Here the CDR3 DNA reads TGTGCCAGCGGAACAGGTTCTGGTAGACTGTTTTTT.